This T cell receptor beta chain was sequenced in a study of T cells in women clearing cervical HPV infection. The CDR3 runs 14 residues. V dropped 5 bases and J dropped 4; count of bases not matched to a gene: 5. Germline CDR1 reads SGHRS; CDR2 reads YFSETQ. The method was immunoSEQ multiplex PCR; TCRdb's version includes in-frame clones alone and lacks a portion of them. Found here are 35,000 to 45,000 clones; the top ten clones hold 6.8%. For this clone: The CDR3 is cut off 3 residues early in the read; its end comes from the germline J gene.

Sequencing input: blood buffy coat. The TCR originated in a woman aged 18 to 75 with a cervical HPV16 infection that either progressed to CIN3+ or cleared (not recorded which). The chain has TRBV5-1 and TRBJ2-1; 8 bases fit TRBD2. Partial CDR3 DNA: TGCGCCAGCAGGACCTCTAGCGGGTACAATGAG. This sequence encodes CASRTSSGYNE. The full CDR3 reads CASRTSSGYNEQFF.